This T cell receptor (beta chain) was identified in a study of CD4 T cells in relation to SARS-CoV-2 and coronaviruses. The CDR3 runs 14 residues. Germline V CDR1 and CDR2: SGHRS, YFSETQ. The ends were cut back, 1 base at V and 8 bases at J, with 12 bases in the middle. Note on this clone: As yet, its antigen is unknown.

The unexposed donors gave CD4+ T cells in about 2011-2019, prior to COVID-19. The cells were cultured for approximately ten days before CD4+ T cells were isolated. Profiled with immunoSEQ multiplex PCR; TCRdb holds only in-frame clones, not every one. The sample contains some 23,000 clones, 70% to 80% of which appear only once. The sequence was obtained from a human donor in good health. The chain couples TRBV5-1 to TRBJ1-4, with a weak D call TRBD1 (5 bases). Sequencing input: CD4+ T cells from PBMCs, cultured in vitro. The CDR3 spells CASSLRGGGEKLFF. The CDR3 nucleotides read TGCGCCAGCAGCTTGAGGGGAGGCGGGGAAAAACTGTTTTTT.